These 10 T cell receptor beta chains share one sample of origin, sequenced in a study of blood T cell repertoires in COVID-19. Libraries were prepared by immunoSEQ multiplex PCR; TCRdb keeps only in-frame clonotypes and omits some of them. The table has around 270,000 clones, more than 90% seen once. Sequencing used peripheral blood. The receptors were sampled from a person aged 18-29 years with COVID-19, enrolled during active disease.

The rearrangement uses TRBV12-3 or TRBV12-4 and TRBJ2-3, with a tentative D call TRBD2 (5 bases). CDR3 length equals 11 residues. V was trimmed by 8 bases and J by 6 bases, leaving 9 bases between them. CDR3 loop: CASGTGDTQYF. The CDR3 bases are TGTGCCAGCGGAACGGGGGATACGCAGTATTTT.

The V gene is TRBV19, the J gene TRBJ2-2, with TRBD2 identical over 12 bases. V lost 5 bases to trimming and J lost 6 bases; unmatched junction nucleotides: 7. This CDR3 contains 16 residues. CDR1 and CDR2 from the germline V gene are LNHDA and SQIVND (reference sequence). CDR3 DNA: TGTGCCAGTAGTCCTAGACTAGCGGGAGTTCCCGGGGAGCTGTTTTTT. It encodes CASSPRLAGVPGELFF.

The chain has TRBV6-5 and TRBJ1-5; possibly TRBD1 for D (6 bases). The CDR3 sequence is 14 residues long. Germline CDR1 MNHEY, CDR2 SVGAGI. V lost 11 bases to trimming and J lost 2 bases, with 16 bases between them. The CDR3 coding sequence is TGTGCCGCTAGGGGGGGGGCGGGCAATCAGCCCCAGCATTTT. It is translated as CAARGGAGNQPQHF.

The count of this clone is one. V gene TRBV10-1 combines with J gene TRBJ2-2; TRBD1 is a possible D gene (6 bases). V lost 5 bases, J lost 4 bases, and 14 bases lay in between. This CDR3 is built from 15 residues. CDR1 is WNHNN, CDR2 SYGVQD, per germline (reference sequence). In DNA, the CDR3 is TGCGCCAGCAGTAAAACAGGGCTGGGCACCGGGGAGCTGTTTTTT. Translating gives CASSKTGLGTGELFF.

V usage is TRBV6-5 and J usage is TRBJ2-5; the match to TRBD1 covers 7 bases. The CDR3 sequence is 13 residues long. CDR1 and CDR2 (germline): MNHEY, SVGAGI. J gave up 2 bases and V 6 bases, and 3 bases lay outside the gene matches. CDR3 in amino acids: CASRRGHQETQYF. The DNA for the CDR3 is TGTGCCAGCAGAAGGGGGCATCAAGAGACCCAGTACTTC.

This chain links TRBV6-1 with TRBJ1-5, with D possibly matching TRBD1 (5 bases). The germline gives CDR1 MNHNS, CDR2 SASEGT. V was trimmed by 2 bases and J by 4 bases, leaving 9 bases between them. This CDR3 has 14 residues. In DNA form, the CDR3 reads TGTGCCAGCAGTGAATTCGGGGGGAATCAGCCCCAGCATTTT. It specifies CASSEFGGNQPQHF.

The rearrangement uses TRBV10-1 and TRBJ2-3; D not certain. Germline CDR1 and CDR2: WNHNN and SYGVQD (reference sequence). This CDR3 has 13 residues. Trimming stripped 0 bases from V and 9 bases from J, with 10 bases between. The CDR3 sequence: CASSESSFGTQYF. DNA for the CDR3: TGCGCCAGCAGTGAGTCTTCGTTTGGCACGCAGTATTTT.

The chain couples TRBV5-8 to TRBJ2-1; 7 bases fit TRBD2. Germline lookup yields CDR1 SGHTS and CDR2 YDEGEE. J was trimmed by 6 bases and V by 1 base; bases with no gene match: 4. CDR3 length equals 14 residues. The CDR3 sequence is CASSLQAGSNEQFF. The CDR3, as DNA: TGTGCCAGCAGCTTGCAAGCGGGGTCCAATGAGCAGTTCTTC.

The CDR3 DNA reads as TGTGCCAGCAGCCAAGACACGACAGCGAGCACAGATACGCAGTATTTT. Translation gives CASSQDTTASTDTQYF. The V and J genes are TRBV3-1 (or the pseudogene TRBV3-2) and TRBJ2-3; a weak D match, TRBD1 (5 bases). V lost 0 bases to trimming and J lost 0 bases, with 10 bases between them. The CDR3 totals 16 residues. Germline V gene data show CDR1 as LGHDT and CDR2 as YNNKEL (reference sequence).

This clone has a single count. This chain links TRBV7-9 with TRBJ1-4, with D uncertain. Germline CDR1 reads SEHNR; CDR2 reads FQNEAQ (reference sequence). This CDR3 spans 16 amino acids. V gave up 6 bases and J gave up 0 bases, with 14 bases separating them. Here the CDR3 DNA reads TGTGCCAGCAGTTCCTTTAGGCAGGCAACTAATGAAAAACTGTTTTTT. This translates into CASSSFRQATNEKLFF.